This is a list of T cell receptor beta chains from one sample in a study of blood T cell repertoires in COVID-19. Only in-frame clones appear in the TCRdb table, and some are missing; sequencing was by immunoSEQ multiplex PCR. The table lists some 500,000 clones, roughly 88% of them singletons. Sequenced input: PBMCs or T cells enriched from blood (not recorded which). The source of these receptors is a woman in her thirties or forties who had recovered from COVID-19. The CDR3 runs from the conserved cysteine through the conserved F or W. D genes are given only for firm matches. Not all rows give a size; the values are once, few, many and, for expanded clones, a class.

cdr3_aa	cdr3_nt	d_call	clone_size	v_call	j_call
CASSIDRSDGYEQYF	TGTGCCAGTAGTATAGATCGAAGCGACGGATACGAGCAGTACTTC	NA	NA	TRBV19	TRBJ2-7
CASSTGARETQYF	TGTGCCAGTAGTACTGGGGCCCGTGAGACCCAGTACTTC	NA	NA	TRBV19	TRBJ2-5
CASSLAPNEQYF	TGTGCCAGCAGCTTAGCCCCCAACGAGCAGTACTTC	NA	NA	TRBV11-3	TRBJ2-7
CASRSHGAGGNYGYTF	TGTGCCAGCAGGTCGCATGGGGCAGGTGGGAACTATGGCTACACCTTC	NA	once	TRBV2	TRBJ1-2
CASSPLYMGGLGLYNEQFF	TGTGCCAGCAGCCCCCTCTATATGGGGGGTCTAGGACTCTACAATGAGCAGTTCTTC	NA	NA	TRBV11-3	TRBJ2-1
CASSTPPRTEAFF	TGTGCCAGTAGTACGCCCCCGAGAACTGAAGCTTTCTTT	NA	NA	TRBV19	TRBJ1-1
CATKRTWTAGNTIYF	TGTGCCACCAAAAGAACTTGGACAGCTGGAAACACCATATATTTT	NA	NA	TRBV28	TRBJ1-3
CAWDRGGSPLHF	TGTGCCTGGGACAGGGGGGGTTCACCCCTCCACTTT	TRBD1	NA	TRBV30	TRBJ1-6
CASSYSGVTNEKLFF	TGTGCCAGCAGTTACTCTGGAGTCACTAATGAAAAACTGTTTTTT	NA	NA	TRBV6-5	TRBJ1-4
CASSFQGAGNTIYF	TGTGCCAGTAGTTTTCAGGGCGCTGGAAACACCATATATTTT	NA	NA	TRBV19	TRBJ1-3
CASSPRGSVNEQFF	TGTGCCAGTAGCCCTAGAGGGTCAGTCAATGAGCAGTTCTTC	NA	NA	TRBV19	TRBJ2-1
CASTAGRDTEAFF	TGTGCCAGCACCGCGGGTAGGGACACTGAAGCTTTCTTT	NA	NA	TRBV9	TRBJ1-1
CASSPTTGEETQYF	TGTGCCAGCTCACCTACTACCGGGGAAGAGACCCAGTACTTC	NA	NA	TRBV18	TRBJ2-5
CASSIGTGKFDYGYTF	TGTGCCAGTAGTATCGGGACAGGGAAGTTCGACTATGGCTACACCTTC	TRBD1	NA	TRBV19	TRBJ1-2
CASSYGLAQGRNEQFF	TGCGCCAGCAGCTACGGACTAGCCCAGGGCCGCAATGAGCAGTTCTTC	TRBD2	NA	TRBV5-1	TRBJ2-1
CASSYSLLMDTEAFF	TGTGCCAGCAGCTATTCGCTTCTGATGGACACTGAAGCTTTCTTT	NA	NA	TRBV27	TRBJ1-1
CASSFTGQRGVFYEQYF	TGTGCCAGCAGCTTCACTGGGCAGCGGGGCGTTTTCTACGAGCAGTACTTC	TRBD2	NA	TRBV11-2	TRBJ2-7
CATGQGEQPQHF	TGTGCCACCGGACAGGGGGAACAGCCCCAGCATTTT	TRBD1	NA	TRBV24-1	TRBJ1-5
CASSLDRASSYTF	TGTGCCAGCAGCTTGGACAGGGCGTCTAGCTACACCTTC	NA	NA	TRBV5-4	TRBJ1-2
CASSGQTGLNSPLHF	TGTGCCAGCAGCGGACAGACAGGGCTCAATTCACCCCTCCACTTT	TRBD1	once	TRBV7-2	TRBJ1-6
CASSQLGLAGGLTGELFF	TGTGCCAGCAGCCAACTTGGACTAGCGGGAGGGCTAACCGGGGAGCTGTTTTTT	TRBD2	NA	TRBV14	TRBJ2-2
CASGDRGRGNTEAFF	TGCGCCAGCGGGGACAGGGGGCGCGGGAACACTGAAGCTTTCTTT	TRBD1	NA	TRBV10-2	TRBJ1-1
CASSYSRQGVGGYTF	TGTGCCAGCAGTTACTCGAGGCAGGGGGTTGGCGGCTACACCTTC	TRBD1	NA	TRBV6-5	TRBJ1-2
CASRLGRNQPQHF	TGTGCCAGTAGACTAGGGCGCAATCAGCCCCAGCATTTT	NA	once	TRBV19	TRBJ1-5
CASSQEPQGHEQYF	TGCGCCAGCAGCCAAGAACCTCAGGGCCACGAGCAGTACTTC	NA	NA	TRBV4-3	TRBJ2-7
CGGKGALNTEAFF	TGTGGAGGGAAGGGGGCATTGAACACTGAAGCTTTCTTT	TRBD1	once	TRBV10-3	TRBJ1-1